This T cell receptor (beta chain) was observed in a study of regulatory T cells in long-lasting Graves disease. Study summary: Freshly diagnosed Graves' patients had used antithyroid drugs for under 3 months.

Investigators prepared the TCR beta libraries by applying iRepertoire HTBI primers and Arm-PCR of CDR3 regions. TCRdb independently ran MiXCR on the multiplex PCR reads; one entry per CDR3 protein. The repertoire holds around 330,000 distinct CDR3 sequences, with 15% to 20% as singletons. This clonotype was counted ten times or more. Its specificity is unknown. Whole-study results and caveats: Among persistent patients, a larger number of public clonotypes were shared (over 2,500) than among newly diagnosed patients (around 980).

CDR3 size: 16 residues. The germline V gene has CDR1 LNHDA and CDR2 SQIVND (reference sequence). V dropped 3 bases and J dropped 5; count of bases not matched to a gene: 12. Time point here: newly diagnosed GD, antithyroid drugs for less than 3 months. The TCR library was prepared using RNA isolated from PBMCs. The chain carries TRBV19 and TRBJ2-5; the match to TRBD1 covers 7 bases. The sequencing used peripheral blood mononuclear cells (PBMCs), collected at new diagnosis, from a patient treated with antithyroid drugs. This TCR was sampled from a female donor with Graves disease. CDR3 amino acids: CASSMGSTGLGETQYF. CDR3 in DNA: TGTGCCAGTAGTATGGGGTCGACAGGGTTGGGGGAGACCCAGTACTTC.